The 25 T cell receptor beta chains reported below all come from one sample, sequenced in a study of OX40 agonist ivuxolimab in advanced cancers. Generated by immunoSEQ multiplex PCR, the TCRdb table keeps only in-frame clones and is missing some. The sample records 40,000 or so clones, approximately 90% being singletons. The sample consisted of CD4+ or CD8+ T cells sorted from blood, taken in a trial of the OX40 agonist ivuxolimab. These receptors came from an adult with an advanced solid tumor such as melanoma, head and neck, liver or kidney cancer.

The chain recombines TRBV4-1 with TRBJ2-1, with TRBD2 matching 12 bases. From germline, CDR1 is MGHRA and CDR2 YSYEKL. V lost 0 bases, J lost 4 bases, and 7 bases stayed unmatched. The CDR3 consists of 18 residues. CDR3 nucleotides: TGCGCCAGCAGCCAAGATCCGACTAGCGGGGGCCAGTACAATGAGCAGTTCTTC. Protein sequence: CASSQDPTSGGQYNEQFF.

The chain couples TRBV6-5 to TRBJ2-5, with 9 bases lining up with TRBD2. Germline lookup yields CDR1 MNHEY and CDR2 SVGAGI. V was clipped by 3 bases and J by 3 bases; unmatched bases: 8. The CDR3 has 16 amino acids. CDR3 protein: CASSYQPSGMEETQYF. The CDR3 DNA reads as TGTGCCAGCAGTTATCAACCTAGCGGGATGGAAGAGACCCAGTACTTC.

V gene TRBV7-8 combines with J gene TRBJ2-3; 13 bases line up with TRBD2. The CDR3 consists of 16 residues. V dropped 0 bases and J dropped 8; count of bases not matched to a gene: 5. Germline CDR1 is SGHVS and CDR2 is FQNEAQ. For the CDR3, the DNA is TGTGCCAGCAGCTTAGCAGGACTAGCGGGAGCCGCTACGCAGTATTTT. Amino acids: CASSLAGLAGAATQYF.

The genes are TRBV4-1 and TRBJ1-1; D is unresolved. CDR1 and CDR2 from the germline V gene are MGHRA and YSYEKL. The CDR3 is 16 residues long. Trimming shortened V by 1 base and J by 6 bases, and 18 bases separated the two germline ends. The CDR3 loop reads CASSQVRMEGLPEAFF. DNA of the CDR3: TGCGCCAGCAGCCAAGTTCGCATGGAGGGATTGCCTGAAGCTTTCTTT.

The gene calls are TRBV29-1 and TRBJ1-1; weak D call: TRBD1 (5 bases). Germline-derived CDR1 and CDR2 are SQVTM and ANQGSEA. V was cut by 4 bases and J by 12 bases, with 15 bases left in between. The CDR3 extends over 11 amino acids. The CDR3 DNA is TGCAGCGTTGCCACTTGGGGGGGATCTTTCTTT. This sequence encodes CSVATWGGSFF.

This clone has a single count. The gene calls are TRBV30 and TRBJ2-1; D gene uncertain. The germline V gene has CDR1 GTSNPN and CDR2 SVGIG (reference sequence). The CDR3 spans 13 residues. Trimming took 2 bases from V and 6 from J, leaving 11 bases between them. The CDR3 nucleotides read TGTGCCTGGAGTAAGGATTCCCTCAATGAGCAGTTCTTC. This sequence encodes CAWSKDSLNEQFF.

This clone has only one observation. The rearrangement uses TRBV6-5 and TRBJ2-1, with TRBD2 as a possible D gene (6 bases). The CDR3 is 16 residues long. Trimming removed 0 bases from V and 0 bases from J, with 9 bases in between. The germline V gene has CDR1 MNHEY and CDR2 SVGAGI. The chain's CDR3 is CASSYSIGSSYNEQFF. For the CDR3, the DNA is TGTGCCAGCAGTTACTCGATCGGGAGCTCCTACAATGAGCAGTTCTTC.

Notes on this clone: The sample carries other DNA sequences with the same CDR3. The chain couples TRBV25-1 to TRBJ1-1; D not certain. This CDR3 contains 12 residues. Between the trimmed V and J ends, which lost 5 bases and 0 bases, there was a span of 4 bases. The V gene's germline CDR1 is MGHDK and CDR2 SYGVNS. DNA of the CDR3: TGTGCCAGCAGTTCCATGAACACTGAAGCTTTCTTT. Amino acids: CASSSMNTEAFF.

This chain links TRBV7-9 with TRBJ1-2, with D hard to call. The V end was cut by 3 bases, the J end by 4 bases, with 6 bases between. Germline loops: CDR1 SEHNR, CDR2 FQNEAQ (reference sequence). The CDR3 spans 12 residues. The CDR3 region is CASSLGGYGYTF. In nucleotides, the CDR3 is TGTGCCAGCAGCTTGGGCGGCTATGGCTACACCTTC.

The CDR3, as DNA: TGCGCCAGCAGCTTTGGGACAGGGGGCTACAATGAGCAGTTCTTC. Translated: CASSFGTGGYNEQFF. The chain carries TRBV5-1 and TRBJ2-1; 11 bases agree with TRBD1. After removal of 2 bases from V and 3 bases from J, the junction contained 1 base not matched to a gene. CDR3 length equals 15 residues. The germline gives CDR1 SGHRS, CDR2 YFSETQ.

The chain carries TRBV28 and TRBJ2-7; TRBD1 matches 9 bases. Germline V gives CDR1 MDHEN, CDR2 SYDVKM. V trimming: 6 bases; J trimming: 5 bases; junction bases outside the gene matches: 5. This CDR3 contains 13 residues. This CDR3 is CASRMGQGNEQYF. The CDR3, as DNA: TGTGCCAGCAGGATGGGACAGGGTAACGAGCAGTACTTC. The full variable domain, in which reference TRBV28 and TRBJ2-7 provide the parts outside the CDR3, is DVKVTQSSRYLVKRTGEKVFLECVQDMDHENMFWYRQDPGLGLRLIYFSYDVKMKEKGDIPEGYSVSREKKERFSLILESASTNQTSMYLCASRMGQGNEQYFGPGTRLTVT.

The V and J genes are TRBV7-9 and TRBJ1-2; D is undetermined. Trimming shortened V by 1 base and J by 8 bases, and 5 bases separated the two germline ends. The CDR3 is 11 amino acids. The germline CDR1 and CDR2 sequences are SEHNR and FQNEAQ (reference sequence). The CDR3: CASSLGGGYTF. DNA of the CDR3: TGTGCCAGCAGCTTAGGAGGGGGCTACACCTTC.

V gene TRBV11-1 combines with J gene TRBJ2-3; D not certain. CDR1 SGHAT and CDR2 FQDESV come from the germline V gene (reference sequence). The CDR3 is 14 residues long. V was clipped by 8 bases and J by 4 bases, with 16 bases between them. CDR3 sequence (DNA): TGTGCCAGCGCCTCGATTTCTCCCGCAGATACGCAGTATTTT. This gives the protein CASASISPADTQYF.

The chain combines TRBV7-9 with TRBJ1-6, with 9 nucleotides matching TRBD1. With V trimmed by 5 bases and J by 9 bases, 11 bases remained unmatched. CDR3 length: 16 residues. Germline V gives CDR1 SEHNR, CDR2 FQNEAQ (reference sequence). The CDR3 protein is CASSQAPDRGGSPLHF. CDR3 sequence (DNA): TGTGCCAGCAGCCAGGCTCCGGACAGGGGTGGTTCACCCCTCCACTTT.

CDR3 nucleotides: TGTGCCAGCAGTCCACATGAAACCTACGAGCAGTACTTC. Residues: CASSPHETYEQYF. The V call is TRBV6-5, the J call TRBJ2-7; D ambiguous. Germline CDR1 and CDR2: MNHEY and SVGAGI. Trimming cost V 5 bases and J 2 bases, with 10 bases left between them. The CDR3 has 13 residues.

The chain uses TRBV7-9 and TRBJ1-2, with 11 bases lining up with TRBD1. Losses at the gene ends were 4 bases for V and 0 bases for J; bases not matched to a gene: 4. From germline, CDR1 is SEHNR and CDR2 FQNEAQ (reference sequence). The CDR3 covers 16 residues. CDR3 in amino acids: CASSSGQGAPNYGYTF. In DNA, the CDR3 is TGTGCCAGCAGCTCCGGACAGGGGGCCCCTAACTATGGCTACACCTTC.

This sequence joins TRBV6-5 and TRBJ1-4; a weak D match, TRBD1 (6 bases). The germline V gene has CDR1 MNHEY and CDR2 SVGAGI. The CDR3 length is 15 residues. Deletions cut 6 bases from V and 2 bases from J, with 13 bases between. The DNA for the CDR3 is TGTGCCAGCAGAAACAGGGTCGGCACTAATGAAAAACTGTTTTTT. Translation gives CASRNRVGTNEKLFF.

The chain combines TRBV29-1 with TRBJ1-2; the D gene is possibly TRBD1 (5 bases). This CDR3 region has 14 residues. Between the trimmed V and J ends, which lost 2 bases and 3 bases, there was a span of 13 bases. CDR1 SQVTM and CDR2 ANQGSEA come from the germline V gene. CDR3 sequence reads: CSVETGVSDYGYTF. The CDR3 DNA reads as TGCAGCGTTGAAACGGGGGTTAGCGACTATGGCTACACCTTC.

This chain connects TRBV28 to TRBJ2-5; D may be TRBD1 (5 bases). Germline-derived CDR1 and CDR2 are MDHEN and SYDVKM. V gave up 6 bases and J gave up 1 base, with 9 bases separating them. The CDR3 covers 13 residues. The CDR3 DNA sequence: TGTGCCAGCAGACGACAGTTCCAAGAGACCCAGTACTTC. It yields the protein CASRRQFQETQYF.

The rearrangement joins TRBV29-1 to TRBJ2-1, with D maybe TRBD1 (6 bases). Germline V gene sequence: CDR1 SQVTM, CDR2 ANQGSEA. The germline V and J ends were trimmed by 5 bases and 0 bases, with 17 bases remaining between them. CDR3 size: 16 residues. CDR3 in amino acids: CSVIFRDTRSYNEQFF. As DNA, the CDR3 is TGCAGCGTTATTTTCCGGGACACCCGCTCCTACAATGAGCAGTTCTTC.

This chain links TRBV10-3 with TRBJ1-2, with a possible D match to TRBD1 (5 bases). Germline CDR1 and CDR2: ENHRY and SYGVKD. Trimming left V 3 bases short and J 4 bases short, with 12 bases between. The CDR3 consists of 14 residues. CDR3 region: CAISEGARGYGYTF. Written as DNA, the CDR3 is TGTGCCATCAGTGAAGGCGCTAGGGGCTATGGCTACACCTTC.

The rearrangement links TRBV10-1 to TRBJ2-1; tentative D call: TRBD2 (6 bases). CDR1 is WNHNN, CDR2 SYGVQD, per germline (reference sequence). This CDR3 region has 14 residues. V was clipped by 7 bases and J by 0 bases, with 10 bases between them. Here the CDR3 reads CASTVGGSYNEQFF. CDR3 DNA: TGCGCCAGCACAGTGGGGGGCTCCTACAATGAGCAGTTCTTC.

This clone has only a few counts. Other DNA sequences in this sample translate to the same CDR3. V gene TRBV7-8 combines with J gene TRBJ2-1; D is uncertain. The ends were cut back, 5 bases at V and 4 bases at J, with 6 bases in the middle. The CDR3 is 12 residues long. Germline V gene lookup returns CDR1 SGHVS and CDR2 FQNEAQ. The CDR3 here is CASSLGYNEQFF. As DNA, the CDR3 is TGTGCCAGCAGCCTAGGGTACAATGAGCAGTTCTTC.

V gene TRBV7-9 combines with J gene TRBJ1-2, with D perhaps matching TRBD1 (6 bases). This CDR3 has 14 residues. Per the germline V gene, CDR1 is SEHNR and CDR2 is FQNEAQ (reference sequence). Trimming cost V 4 bases and J 8 bases, with 17 bases left between them. CDR3 in amino acids: CASSSVTGGWGYTF. CDR3 coding DNA: TGTGCCAGCAGCTCCGTGACGGGGGGCTGGGGCTACACCTTC.

As concerns this clone: Other nucleotide sequences in the sample specify the same CDR3. The V and J genes are TRBV13 and TRBJ2-7; 8 positions match TRBD2. CDR1 is PRHDT, CDR2 FYEKMQ, per germline (reference sequence). CDR3 length equals 17 residues. The ends lost 3 bases at V and 5 bases at J; junction bases unmatched: 15. The CDR3 bases are TGTGCCAGCAGCTTGGGCCGATCGGGAGGGCCTCGAGACGAGCAGTACTTC. Translated: CASSLGRSGGPRDEQYF.